This entry lists 28 T cell receptor beta chains sequenced from one sample in a study of cytomegalovirus exposure and HLA in healthy donors. Primers: 60 Vbeta forward and 13 Jbeta reverse. Using immunoSEQ multiplex PCR, the repertoire was profiled, and TCRdb retains in-frame clones only, with some absent. The table shows 140,000 or so clones, with roughly three fifths occurring only once. The sequenced sample consisted of PBMCs. All receptors come from an older woman in good health and CMV-seronegative.

This clone occurred a few times. This rearrangement joins TRBV7-2 to TRBJ1-1; tentatively, D is TRBD1 (6 bases). Trimming stripped 5 bases from V and 7 bases from J, with 17 bases between. CDR3 length: 14 residues. Germline lookup yields CDR1 SGHTA and CDR2 FQGNSA. This chain's CDR3 is CASSAAGVGGEAFF. The CDR3 DNA follows: TGTGCCAGCAGCGCCGCAGGGGTGGGCGGTGAAGCTTTCTTT.

The chain uses TRBV5-6 and TRBJ2-2; 13 nucleotides match TRBD2. Germline trimming cut 3 bases from V and 4 bases from J; bases unmatched to any gene: 9. The CDR3 spans 18 residues. In germline, CDR1 is SGHDT, CDR2 YYEEEE. CDR3 in DNA: TGTGCCAGCAGCTCCACGACTAGCGGGGGGCCCCCCACCGGGGAGCTGTTTTTT. Protein: CASSSTTSGGPPTGELFF.

The chain has TRBV10-3 and TRBJ1-1; 9 nucleotides line up with TRBD1. The V and J ends lost 11 bases and 2 bases, in that order; junction bases with no gene match: 6. The CDR3 extends over 13 amino acids. CDR1 is ENHRY, CDR2 SYGVKD, per germline. CDR3 loop: CAVRDRENTEAFF. CDR3 nucleotides: TGTGCCGTCCGGGACAGGGAAAACACTGAAGCTTTCTTT.

The V and J genes are TRBV7-2 and TRBJ2-7; maybe TRBD1 (5 bases). With 1 base removed from V and 0 bases from J, the gap between germline ends came to 10 bases. CDR1 SGHTA and CDR2 FQGNSA come from the germline V gene. CDR3 size: 15 residues. The DNA for the CDR3 is TGTGCCAGCAGCTTAGTCGACAGCCCCTCCTACGAGCAGTACTTC. This encodes CASSLVDSPSYEQYF.

In regard to this clone: One end of the junction varies from germline; a read error may be responsible. This chain uses TRBV7-7 with TRBJ2-3, with 9 bases identical to TRBD1. This CDR3 spans 15 amino acids. Germline values: CDR1 SSHAT, CDR2 FNYEAQ (reference sequence). The DNA of the CDR3 is TGTGCTAGCAGCCTGGACAGGGGTCGGACAGATACGCAGTATTTT. As protein: CASSLDRGRTDTQYF.

This clone was seen a few times. The V and J genes are TRBV2 and TRBJ2-5; D is possibly TRBD2 (5 bases). This CDR3 spans 15 amino acids. Trimming stripped 5 bases from V and 7 bases from J, with 20 bases between. CDR1 is SNHLY, CDR2 FYNNEI, per germline. The CDR3 sequence: CASSPSTQVRGTQYF. The DNA for the CDR3 is TGTGCCAGCAGTCCGAGCACCCAGGTCCGGGGGACCCAGTACTTC. The complete variable domain, with remaining parts taken from reference TRBV2 and TRBJ2-5, reads EPEVTQTPSHQVTQMGQEVILRCVPISNHLYFYWYRQILGQKVEFLVSFYNNEISEKSEIFDDQFSVERPDGSNFTLKIRSTKLEDSAMYFCASSPSTQVRGTQYFGPGTRLLVL.

This clone was observed once. The V and J genes are TRBV11-2 and TRBJ2-1, with 7 bases lining up with TRBD2. V shed 8 bases and J 0 bases; nucleotides not matched to a gene: 7. This CDR3 is 15 amino acids long. Germline CDR1 SGHAT, CDR2 FQNNGV. The DNA of the CDR3 is TGTGCCAGCCGACTGGGCGGGAGCTCCTACAATGAGCAGTTCTTC. It is translated as CASRLGGSSYNEQFF.

The CDR3 sequence: CASSLTGSTNEKLFF. The DNA for the CDR3 is TGTGCCAGCAGCCTTACAGGATCAACTAATGAAAAACTGTTTTTT. The chain has TRBV28 and TRBJ1-4; maybe TRBD1 (5 bases). Trimming shortened V by 6 bases and J by 0 bases, and 11 bases separated the two germline ends. The CDR3 is 15 residues long. Germline lookup yields CDR1 MDHEN and CDR2 SYDVKM.

The chain employs TRBV19 and TRBJ2-1; 7 nucleotides match TRBD1. The CDR3 extends over 15 amino acids. After removal of 5 bases from V and 7 bases from J, the junction contained 11 bases not matched to a gene. The germline gives CDR1 LNHDA, CDR2 SQIVND (reference sequence). The CDR3 DNA reads as TGTGCCAGTAGTCGTCCGGGACAGCCTCGAAATGAGCAGTTCTTC. This sequence encodes CASSRPGQPRNEQFF.

The CDR3 DNA follows: TGCAGCGTAGGGGTGGTGAGCTCCTACGAGCAGTACTTC. It specifies CSVGVVSSYEQYF. The chain uses TRBV29-1 and TRBJ2-7, with a possible D match to TRBD1 (5 bases). V lost 6 bases and J lost 0, with 12 bases in between. Germline-derived CDR1 and CDR2 are SQVTM and ANQGSEA. The CDR3 has 13 residues.

This clone was seen a single time. The V gene is TRBV2, the J gene TRBJ1-2; 8 bases agree with TRBD1. Germline values: CDR1 SNHLY, CDR2 FYNNEI. Trimming at V came to 6 bases and at J to 8 bases, leaving 8 bases not matched to a gene. The CDR3 contains 13 residues. The CDR3 region is CASRRQGTEGYTF. The CDR3 DNA reads TGTGCCAGCAGAAGACAGGGGACGGAAGGCTACACCTTC.

The chain recombines TRBV7-8 with TRBJ1-5, with D hard to call. With 0 bases removed from V and 11 bases from J, the gap between germline ends came to 17 bases. CDR1 is SGHVS and CDR2 is FQNEAQ in the germline V gene. CDR3 length: 15 residues. The CDR3 DNA reads as TGTGCCAGCAGCTTAGCGGTCGGTTTGAGGGAGGCCCAGCATTTT. This encodes CASSLAVGLREAQHF.

The chain employs TRBV7-2 and TRBJ2-2; 10 nucleotides match TRBD2. Germline-derived CDR1 and CDR2 are SGHTA and FQGNSA. The J segment lost 6 bases and the V segment lost 1 base, leaving 11 bases of the junction unmatched. The CDR3 length is 18 residues. The CDR3 bases are TGTGCCAGCAGCTTAGTGCCCCCTAGCGGGAGTTCGCCCGGGGAGCTGTTTTTT. It codes for CASSLVPPSGSSPGELFF.

This chain uses TRBV28 with TRBJ2-7, with 8 bases lining up with TRBD1. V shed 5 bases and J 6 bases; nucleotides not matched to a gene: 9. Looked up from germline, CDR1 is MDHEN and CDR2 is SYDVKM. The CDR3 is 14 residues long. Here the CDR3 reads CASSPTAGGFEQYF. CDR3 DNA: TGTGCCAGCAGTCCGACGGCAGGGGGCTTCGAGCAGTACTTC. Full variable domain (missing parts from reference TRBV28 and TRBJ2-7): DVKVTQSSRYLVKRTGEKVFLECVQDMDHENMFWYRQDPGLGLRLIYFSYDVKMKEKGDIPEGYSVSREKKERFSLILESASTNQTSMYLCASSPTAGGFEQYFGPGTRLTVT.

The genes are TRBV9 and TRBJ2-3; the match to TRBD2 covers 8 bases. The junction had 7 bases not matched to a gene; V was cut back by 3 bases and J by 1 base. The CDR3 sequence is 16 residues long. Germline V lookup: CDR1 SGDLS, CDR2 YYNGEE. This CDR3 reads CASSASGTRGTDTQYF. The CDR3 DNA sequence: TGTGCCAGCAGCGCATCCGGGACTAGAGGCACAGATACGCAGTATTTT.

The chain couples TRBV7-6 to TRBJ1-1; 7 bases are a match to TRBD1. Germline CDR1 is SGHVS and CDR2 is FNYEAQ. V dropped 0 bases and J dropped 4; count of bases not matched to a gene: 8. This CDR3 contains 16 residues. This CDR3 reads CASSLARTGRATEAFF. Written as DNA, the CDR3 is TGTGCCAGCAGCTTAGCGCGGACAGGCCGGGCCACTGAAGCTTTCTTT.

This clone occurred a few times. The chain employs TRBV2 and TRBJ1-4; no clear D gene. V dropped 1 base and J dropped 8 bases, with 8 bases sitting between them. This CDR3 region has 13 residues. CDR1 SNHLY and CDR2 FYNNEI come from the germline V gene. This CDR3 is CASSEDGPEKLFF. For the CDR3, the DNA is TGTGCCAGCAGTGAAGATGGGCCCGAAAAACTGTTTTTT.

A few counts support this clone. The gene calls are TRBV6-5 and TRBJ2-2, with TRBD1 matching over 8 bases. The V gene's germline CDR1 is MNHEY and CDR2 SVGAGI. CDR3 size: 15 residues. V gave up 6 bases and J gave up 1 base; unmatched junction bases: 4. In nucleotides, the CDR3 is TGTGCCAGCAGCCTGGGACAGGTGAACACCGGGGAGCTGTTTTTT. Translated: CASSLGQVNTGELFF.

This clone was counted a few times. J is TRBJ1-2 and V is TRBV28, with TRBD1 matching over 8 bases. The V and J ends lost 5 bases and 7 bases, in that order; junction bases with no gene match: 6. The CDR3 spans 13 residues. Germline V CDR1 and CDR2: MDHEN, SYDVKM. CDR3 in amino acids: CASSLQGEFGYTF. Written as DNA, the CDR3 is TGTGCCAGCAGTCTACAGGGGGAATTTGGCTACACCTTC.

The rearrangement links TRBV5-4 to TRBJ2-1, with TRBD2 identical over 8 bases. The J segment lost 3 bases and the V segment lost 2 bases, leaving 7 bases of the junction unmatched. Germline V gene sequence: CDR1 SGHNT, CDR2 YYREEE (reference sequence). The CDR3 consists of 16 residues. This CDR3 reads CASSFGRGDLYNEQFF. CDR3 sequence (DNA): TGTGCCAGCAGCTTCGGGCGGGGGGACCTCTACAATGAGCAGTTCTTC.

As to this clone: The junction departs from the called germline gene at one end, perhaps through a read error. V gene TRBV7-9 combines with J gene TRBJ2-7; the D gene is possibly TRBD2 (6 bases). This CDR3 spans 15 amino acids. In germline, CDR1 is SEHNR, CDR2 FQNEAQ (reference sequence). The CDR3 protein is CSSSLAASVSYEQYF. CDR3 bases: TGTTCCAGCAGCTTAGCGGCTAGCGTTTCCTACGAGCAGTACTTC.

The rearrangement uses TRBV9 and TRBJ2-3; D perhaps matches TRBD2 (6 bases). With 4 bases removed from V and 5 bases from J, the gap between germline ends came to 14 bases. The CDR3 has 14 amino acids. Germline values: CDR1 SGDLS, CDR2 YYNGEE. The CDR3 loop is CASSPRLDKDTQYF. CDR3 bases: TGTGCCAGCAGCCCTCGACTAGACAAAGATACGCAGTATTTT.

This clone occurred a few times. V usage is TRBV5-4 and J usage is TRBJ2-5; 9 bases fit TRBD1. After removal of 2 bases from V and 9 bases from J, the junction contained 8 bases not matched to a gene. Germline V gives CDR1 SGHNT, CDR2 YYREEE (reference sequence). This CDR3 is built from 14 residues. CDR3 amino acids: CASSLTGTGLAQYF. For the CDR3, the DNA is TGTGCCAGCAGCTTAACCGGGACAGGGTTGGCCCAGTACTTC.

The gene calls are TRBV6-5 and TRBJ1-4, with 10 bases matching TRBD1. The CDR3 spans 15 residues. Per the germline V gene, CDR1 is MNHEY and CDR2 is SVGAGI. Losses at the gene ends were 4 bases for V and 8 bases for J; bases not matched to a gene: 7. The CDR3 DNA follows: TGTGCCAGCAGTTCAGACAGGGGGCATCGGGAAAAACTGTTTTTT. This encodes CASSSDRGHREKLFF.

This clone was recorded a few times. This chain uses TRBV5-5 with TRBJ2-2, with 13 bases lining up with TRBD2. The CDR3 length is 17 residues. Trimming cost V 4 bases and J 7 bases; bases outside gene matches: 10. In germline, CDR1 is SGHKS, CDR2 YYEKEE (reference sequence). The CDR3 bases are TGTGCCAGCAGCCCGATAAAACTAGCGGGAGGGTTCGGGGAGCTGTTTTTT. Protein product: CASSPIKLAGGFGELFF. Looking up the rest from reference TRBV5-5 and TRBJ2-2 gives the full variable domain: DAGVTQSPTHLIKTRGQQVTLRCSPISGHKSVSWYQQVLGQGPQFIFQYYEKEERGRGNFPDRFSARQFPNYSSELNVNALLLGDSALYLCASSPIKLAGGFGELFFGEGSRLTVL.

This clone was detected a few times. V gene TRBV6-5 combines with J gene TRBJ2-3, with TRBD2 identical over 9 bases. The trim removed 6 bases at V and 6 bases at J, leaving 10 bases unmatched. Germline V lookup: CDR1 MNHEY, CDR2 SVGAGI. This CDR3 is 15 amino acids long. Here the CDR3 DNA reads TGTGCCAGCAGCCCCGGAAAAAGCGGGAGGGATACGCAGTATTTT. The encoded protein is CASSPGKSGRDTQYF.

In this sample, this clone turned up a few times. CDR3 bases: TGTGCCAGCAGCTTAGCCAGGGTAGAAGAGCAGTACTTC. Translating it yields CASSLARVEEQYF. The chain has TRBV7-6 and TRBJ2-7; perhaps TRBD1 as D (5 bases). Trimming shortened V by 0 bases and J by 7 bases, and 10 bases separated the two germline ends. CDR1 is SGHVS, CDR2 FNYEAQ, per germline. This CDR3 region has 13 residues.

The chain uses TRBV19 and TRBJ2-1; TRBD2 matches 10 bases. V trimming: 0 bases; J trimming: 5 bases; junction bases outside the gene matches: 7. CDR1 and CDR2 (germline): LNHDA, SQIVND (reference sequence). This CDR3 comprises 17 residues. CDR3 nucleotides: TGTGCCAGTAGTATAGATCGCCTAGCGGGAGCCAACAATGAGCAGTTCTTC. Translating it yields CASSIDRLAGANNEQFF.